This T cell receptor beta chain comes out of a study of Ad26.COV2.S vaccination and SARS-CoV-2 variants. Turning to the study itself: Donor allocation was to the COV1001 Ad26.COV2.S trial arm. Regarding the study as a whole: After vaccination, reports described spike-specific CD8+ and CD4+ T cell responses as showing substantial breadth.

Germline V CDR1 and CDR2: MDHEN, SYDVKM. Trimming removed 6 bases from V and 3 bases from J; junction bases left unmatched: 7. The CDR3 contains 14 residues. Sample treatment: 15 to 20 received Ad26.COV2.S at low or high dose, single or two shots; about 5 received placebo; per-sample allocation not given. Following the first vaccine or placebo injection, samples were taken on day 63. Details on this clone: What it recognizes is unknown.

TCRdb's table, derived via immunoSEQ multiplex PCR, lists solely in-frame clones and lacks some. The sample consists of approximately 480,000 clones, roughly 89% of them appearing once. V and J are TRBV28 and TRBJ1-1; 7 bases are a match to TRBD1. Here the sequenced sample was peripheral blood, taken in a trial of Ad26.COV2.S vaccine versus placebo. The source of this sequence is a person aged 18-65 years who received the Ad26.COV2.S COVID-19 vaccine or a placebo. As DNA, the CDR3 is TGTGCCAGCAGAGAGACGGGACAGTACACTGAAGCTTTCTTT. Translating gives CASRETGQYTEAFF.